This TCR beta chain was observed in a study of T cells after yellow fever vaccination. Overall study results and limits: The presence of abundant clonotypes contaminating from the bulk population was possible in FACS-sorted repertoires. Reappearance after the booster was observed for most primary-vaccination clones (about 95% CD4, about 86% CD8). Peaking on day 5 versus 15, the secondary response was faster but weaker.

TCRdb independently ran MiXCR on the 5' RACE reads; one entry per CDR3 protein. The data contain 120,000 or so distinct CDR3 sequences, roughly 15% of them seen just once; the ten biggest clones take up 43%. V dropped 5 bases and J dropped 2; count of bases not matched to a gene: 2. The CDR3 contains 14 residues. Germline CDR1 is LGHNT and CDR2 is FRNRAP. This clonotype appeared many times. The antigen is unknown. V usage is TRBV12-5 and J usage is TRBJ2-5, with 10 bases matching TRBD2. The source is a man younger than 30 who received the YFV17D yellow fever vaccine. This specimen was CD8+ T cells sorted from PBMCs, taken 5 days after the yellow fever booster vaccination. CDR3 in amino acids: CASGRTSGQETQYF. CDR3 DNA sequence: TGTGCTAGTGGTCGGACTAGCGGACAAGAGACCCAGTACTTC.